Following are 20 T cell receptor beta chains from one sample sequenced in a study of cytomegalovirus exposure and HLA in healthy donors. Both 60 Vbeta primers and 13 Jbeta primers went into the PCR. Sequenced by immunoSEQ multiplex PCR; TCRdb stores in-frame clones only, minus some. The sample lists about 130,000 clones; about 76% were seen once. Material: PBMCs. The receptors were sampled from a man aged 35 to 55 in good health and CMV-seropositive.

The rearrangement links TRBV29-1 to TRBJ1-2, with TRBD1 as a possible D gene (5 bases). Trimming took 3 bases from V and 5 from J, leaving 10 bases between them. Per the germline V gene, CDR1 is SQVTM and CDR2 is ANQGSEA. This CDR3 has 12 residues. The CDR3 loop reads CSVDVGAYGYTF. Here the CDR3 DNA reads TGCAGCGTTGATGTAGGGGCTTATGGCTACACCTTC. Full variable domain (outside the CDR3, taken from reference TRBV29-1 and TRBJ1-2): SAVISQKPSRDICQRGTSLTIQCQVDSQVTMMFWYRQQPGQSLTLIATANQGSEATYESGFVIDKFPISRPNLTFSTLTVSNMSPEDSSIYLCSVDVGAYGYTFGSGTRLTVV.

The CDR3 DNA follows: TGCGCCAGCAGCTTTAACCGGGACAGGAACACTGAAGCTTTCTTT. This encodes CASSFNRDRNTEAFF. The chain uses TRBV5-1 and TRBJ1-1; 7 positions match TRBD1. The germline gives CDR1 SGHRS, CDR2 YFSETQ. J was trimmed by 1 base and V by 2 bases; bases with no gene match: 5. The CDR3 is 15 residues long.

The V call is TRBV30, the J call TRBJ2-2; 7 nucleotides align to TRBD2. Germline CDR1 and CDR2: GTSNPN and SVGIG (reference sequence). The CDR3 totals 14 residues. J gave up 7 bases and V 3 bases, and 8 bases lay outside the gene matches. The CDR3 region is CAWSGRGESGELFF. As DNA, the CDR3 is TGTGCCTGGAGCGGACGGGGGGAAAGCGGGGAGCTGTTTTTT.

CDR3 nucleotides: TGTGCCTGGAATTCGGTGAAGAGGAACTATGGCTACACCTTC. Translation gives CAWNSVKRNYGYTF. This chain uses TRBV30 with TRBJ1-2; D gene unclear. V gave up 4 bases and J gave up 2 bases, with 14 bases separating them. The CDR3 totals 14 residues. CDR1 and CDR2 from the germline V gene are GTSNPN and SVGIG (reference sequence).

V usage is TRBV7-2 and J usage is TRBJ1-5; maybe TRBD1 (5 bases). Germline CDR1 SGHTA, CDR2 FQGNSA. Trimming removed 5 bases at V and 1 base at J, with 15 bases between. The CDR3 contains 16 residues. CDR3 loop: CASSPGGARSNQPQHF. As DNA, the CDR3 is TGTGCCAGCAGCCCCGGAGGGGCCCGGAGCAATCAGCCCCAGCATTTT.

This clone is a singleton in its sample. The chain has TRBV7-9 and TRBJ2-5, with 9 bases lining up with TRBD1. The end of the DNA aligns better with TRBJ2-7, so the J call may be wrong. The CDR3 has 14 amino acids. Looked up from germline, CDR1 is SEHNR and CDR2 is FQNEAQ (reference sequence). CDR3 amino acids: CASSFGQGPYEQYF. The CDR3 DNA follows: TGTGCCAGCAGCTTCGGACAGGGGCCCTACGAGCAGTACTTC.

Turning to this clone: The DNA is omitted, as the CDR3 cannot be located on it reliably, and the CDR3 follows TCRdb's listing. This chain joins TRBV27 and TRBJ2-1; no DNA check was done on the table's D call, TRBD2. Germline V gene data show CDR1 as MNHEY and CDR2 as SMNVEV (reference sequence). The CDR3 spans 16 amino acids, including both terminal residues. CDR3 residues: CASSTSPGLAEREQFF.

The rearrangement links TRBV27 to TRBJ2-7; D is possibly TRBD2 (5 bases). Trimming stripped 6 bases from V and 0 bases from J, with 9 bases between. The CDR3 totals 13 residues. Germline V gene lookup returns CDR1 MNHEY and CDR2 SMNVEV (reference sequence). The CDR3 spells CASRPDFSYEQYF. CDR3 nucleotide sequence: TGTGCCAGCAGACCGGACTTCTCCTACGAGCAGTACTTC.

The sample holds one count of this clone. J is TRBJ1-3 and V is TRBV5-1, with D tentatively TRBD1 (6 bases). Germline V lookup: CDR1 SGHRS, CDR2 YFSETQ. V gave up 3 bases and J gave up 0 bases, with 10 bases separating them. The CDR3 sequence is 15 residues long. Written as DNA, the CDR3 is TGCGCCAGCAGCTCGACAGGCCTCTCTGGAAACACCATATATTTT. This gives the protein CASSSTGLSGNTIYF. The whole variable domain, remainder taken from reference TRBV5-1 and TRBJ1-3, is KAGVTQTPRYLIKTRGQQVTLSCSPISGHRSVSWYQQTPGQGLQFLFEYFSETQRNKGNFPGRFSGRQFSNSRSEMNVSTLELGDSALYLCASSSTGLSGNTIYFGEGSWLTVV.

The chain joins TRBV7-2 to TRBJ1-5, with 8 bases matching TRBD1. CDR3 length: 17 residues. Per the germline V gene, CDR1 is SGHTA and CDR2 is FQGNSA. Trimming removed 1 base from V and 2 bases from J; junction bases left unmatched: 7. The chain's CDR3 is CASSLGDRGSGNQPQHF. CDR3 coding DNA: TGTGCCAGCAGCTTAGGAGACAGGGGATCGGGCAATCAGCCCCAGCATTTT.

The chain couples TRBV28 to TRBJ2-7; the D is unclear. Trimming stripped 2 bases from V and 3 bases from J, with 8 bases between. The CDR3 covers 13 residues. Per germline, CDR1 MDHEN and CDR2 SYDVKM. The CDR3 DNA reads TGTGCCAGCAGTTTAAGACTCCTCTACGAGCAGTACTTC. Translated, it gives CASSLRLLYEQYF.

V and J are TRBV29-1 and TRBJ2-1; maybe TRBD2 (5 bases). V was trimmed by 4 bases and J by 7 bases, leaving 8 bases between them. The CDR3 consists of 11 residues. The germline gives CDR1 SQVTM, CDR2 ANQGSEA. CDR3 nucleotides: TGCAGCGTTGGGAGAGGGAATGAGCAGTTCTTC. This translates into CSVGRGNEQFF.

This clone has more than one count but fewer than ten. This chain connects TRBV6-5 to TRBJ1-6; D not resolved. CDR1 and CDR2 (germline): MNHEY, SVGAGI. The CDR3 loop spans 14 amino acids. V gave up 2 bases and J gave up 7 bases, with 9 bases separating them. In DNA, the CDR3 is TGTGCCAGCAGTTACCTGGGAGAAAATTCACCCCTCCACTTT. The encoded protein is CASSYLGENSPLHF.

The CDR3 DNA sequence: TGCGCCAGCAGCCAAACCCTCCGAGTCGGCTATGGCTACACCTTC. Residues: CASSQTLRVGYGYTF. This rearrangement joins TRBV4-1 to TRBJ1-2; no firm D call. This CDR3 spans 15 amino acids. V was trimmed by 2 bases and J by 4 bases, leaving 14 bases between them. Germline-derived CDR1 and CDR2 are MGHRA and YSYEKL.

This sequence joins TRBV30 and TRBJ1-6, with TRBD1 matching 7 bases. The CDR3 length is 15 residues. With V trimmed by 1 base and J by 6 bases, 6 bases remained unmatched. Germline loops: CDR1 GTSNPN, CDR2 SVGIG (reference sequence). The CDR3 reads CAWSARQGGNSPLHF. DNA of the CDR3: TGTGCCTGGAGTGCACGACAGGGTGGTAATTCACCCCTCCACTTT.

This clone appeared a few times. The chain couples TRBV28 to TRBJ2-1, with D perhaps TRBD2 (6 bases). Germline V CDR1 and CDR2: MDHEN, SYDVKM. With 5 bases removed from V and 9 bases from J, the gap between germline ends came to 14 bases. This CDR3 contains 13 residues. The CDR3 DNA is TGTGCCAGCAGTCGACTAGGCCAAATTGAGCAGTTCTTC. Amino acid sequence: CASSRLGQIEQFF.

A few counts support this clone. V gene TRBV29-1 combines with J gene TRBJ1-1; D is possibly TRBD1 (6 bases). Germline CDR1 and CDR2: SQVTM and ANQGSEA. The CDR3 spans 14 residues. Trimming cost V 5 bases and J 8 bases, with 21 bases left between them. CDR3 amino acids: CSVSQTGTPMEAFF. In nucleotides, the CDR3 is TGCAGCGTTTCACAAACCGGGACACCAATGGAAGCTTTCTTT.

The V gene is TRBV9, the J gene TRBJ2-3, with D perhaps matching TRBD1 (6 bases). This CDR3 comprises 16 residues. CDR1 is SGDLS and CDR2 is YYNGEE in the germline V gene. V lost 6 bases, J lost 1 base, and 18 bases lay in between. This chain's CDR3 is CASTATGGWGTDTQYF. CDR3 sequence (DNA): TGTGCCAGCACGGCGACAGGTGGATGGGGCACAGATACGCAGTATTTT.

The V gene is TRBV9, the J gene TRBJ2-5; 7 bases map to TRBD1. Germline CDR1 reads SGDLS; CDR2 reads YYNGEE. After removal of 3 bases from V and 2 bases from J, the junction contained 7 bases not matched to a gene. The CDR3 has 15 residues. The CDR3 coding sequence is TGTGCCAGCAGCGCGACAGGGTGGGGGCAAGAGACCCAGTACTTC. Translating it yields CASSATGWGQETQYF.

The chain recombines TRBV28 with TRBJ2-2; weak D call: TRBD2 (6 bases). The germline V and J ends were trimmed by 5 bases and 0 bases, with 10 bases remaining between them. The CDR3 covers 15 residues. CDR1 MDHEN and CDR2 SYDVKM come from the germline V gene. The CDR3 nucleotides read TGTGCCAGCAGTCCCGGGGGTACGAACACCGGGGAGCTGTTTTTT. This codes for CASSPGGTNTGELFF.